This T cell receptor beta chain emerged from a study of CD8 T cells in Susac syndrome. Study as a whole: Among sequenced Susac syndrome patients, roughly 6 had active disease and eight were in remission.

Study conclusions and caveats: Susac-specific public clones were found in both the total CD8+ and the CD8+ TEMRA repertoires, with about 17 in the former and about five in the latter. CD8+ clones in Susac expanded most in TEMRA cells and active patients.

An input of about 0.45 to 1 ug of RNA was subjected to reverse transcription using random hexamers. TCRdb fed the immunoSEQ multiplex PCR reads into MiXCR, producing one record per CDR3 protein. The sample has tens of thousands of distinct CDR3 sequences; around 96% are singletons. With respect to this clonotype: Its antigen is not known.

This CDR3 has 14 residues. The germline gives CDR1 SGDLS, CDR2 YYNGEE. Trimming took 0 bases from V and 5 from J, leaving 12 bases between them. V gene TRBV9 combines with J gene TRBJ2-7; D may be TRBD1 (5 bases). The sequence was obtained from a human donor with Susac syndrome. The material sequenced was CD8+ T cells from PBMCs. The CDR3 spells CASSVDAGFDEQYV. In DNA, the CDR3 is TGTGCCAGCAGCGTAGATGCAGGGTTCGACGAGCAGTACGTC.